A single sample gave rise to the 26 T cell receptor beta chains below, sequenced in a study of Ad26.COV2.S vaccination and SARS-CoV-2 variants. Sequenced by immunoSEQ multiplex PCR; TCRdb stores in-frame clones only, minus some. Found here are 350,000 to 600,000 clones, 89% of them singletons; the top ten hold around 1.8%. Treatment denoted: 19 received Ad26.COV2.S at low or high dose, single or two shots; a few received placebo; per-sample allocation not given. Samples analyzed were those drawn on day 63 after the first vaccine or placebo injection. The source was peripheral blood, collected in a trial of Ad26.COV2.S vaccine versus placebo. These receptors originate from a person aged 18-60 years who received the Ad26.COV2.S COVID-19 vaccine or a placebo.

This chain links TRBV5-1 with TRBJ1-2; the match to TRBD1 covers 10 bases. Germline CDR1 reads SGHRS; CDR2 reads YFSETQ. The trim removed 1 base at V and 8 bases at J, leaving 8 bases unmatched. The CDR3 totals 15 residues. For the CDR3, the DNA is TGCGCCAGCAGCTTGTTACGGGACAGGGGAGCGGGCTACACCTTC. Translating gives CASSLLRDRGAGYTF.

The chain combines TRBV7-9 with TRBJ2-7; D is unclear. The germline V gene encodes CDR1 SEHNR and CDR2 FQNEAQ (reference sequence). The CDR3 is made up of 12 amino acids. Trimming left V 1 base short and J 7 bases short, with 8 bases between. The CDR3 sequence is CASSLEWSEQYF. The CDR3 DNA is TGTGCCAGCAGCTTAGAGTGGTCGGAGCAGTACTTC.

This clone was detected a few times. The chain combines TRBV6-9 with TRBJ2-2; D might be TRBD1 or TRBD2, each matching 5 bases. In germline, CDR1 is MNHGY, CDR2 SVAAGI. This CDR3 region has 16 residues. The V and J ends lost 7 bases and 1 base respectively, with 16 bases between them. The CDR3, as DNA: TGTGCCAGCAAACAAACCGGGACGGGGAACACCGGGGAGCTGTTTTTT. This encodes CASKQTGTGNTGELFF.

The chain employs TRBV7-6 and TRBJ2-7; D remains ambiguous. The ends were cut back, 1 base at V and 9 bases at J, with 22 bases in the middle. The germline gives CDR1 SGHVS, CDR2 FNYEAQ. This CDR3 contains 16 residues. Here the CDR3 DNA reads TGTGCCAGCAGCTTAGTAGGTTATGACGGTCAGGTGTCGCAGTACTTC. Translation gives CASSLVGYDGQVSQYF.

The chain combines TRBV28 with TRBJ2-7, with 7 positions matching TRBD2. Per germline, CDR1 MDHEN and CDR2 SYDVKM. The CDR3 length is 12 residues. V trimming: 6 bases; J trimming: 3 bases; junction bases outside the gene matches: 2. The CDR3 is CASRRGGYEQYF. CDR3 DNA: TGTGCCAGCAGGCGCGGGGGCTACGAGCAGTACTTC.

This chain connects TRBV9 to TRBJ2-1; no clear D gene. Trimming took 4 bases from V and 2 from J, leaving 10 bases between them. CDR3 length: 14 amino acids. CDR1 is SGDLS, CDR2 YYNGEE, per germline. The CDR3 protein is CASSSDPTYNEQFF. CDR3 sequence (DNA): TGTGCCAGCAGCTCCGACCCTACCTACAATGAGCAGTTCTTC.

The CDR3 bases are TGTGCCAGCAGCTCCTACAGGGGGCGAAAGTGGTATGGCTACACCTTC. Its protein product is CASSSYRGRKWYGYTF. The chain combines TRBV7-9 with TRBJ1-2, with TRBD1 matching over 9 bases. This CDR3 region has 16 residues. CDR1 and CDR2 (germline): SEHNR, FQNEAQ (reference sequence). J lost 5 bases, V lost 4 bases, and 11 bases had no gene match.

This sequence joins TRBV19 and TRBJ1-1; D call uncertain. Trimming took off 2 bases at V and 1 base at J, with 8 bases between the two ends. Germline assignment: CDR1 LNHDA and CDR2 SQIVND (reference sequence). The CDR3 has 14 amino acids. The CDR3 loop is CASSIIFGNTEAFF. The CDR3 coding sequence is TGTGCCAGTAGTATAATATTCGGGAACACTGAAGCTTTCTTT.

This rearrangement joins TRBV3-1 (or the pseudogene TRBV3-2) to TRBJ1-1; the D gene is possibly TRBD1 (6 bases). V was trimmed by 3 bases and J by 1 base, leaving 9 bases between them. CDR1 is LGHDT, CDR2 YNNKEL, per germline (reference sequence). The CDR3 totals 14 residues. The CDR3 is CASSQGDKNTEAFF. The CDR3 nucleotides read TGTGCCAGCAGCCAGGGGGACAAGAACACTGAAGCTTTCTTT.

The chain carries TRBV5-1 and TRBJ2-1; 9 bases are shared with TRBD2. V dropped 4 bases and J dropped 1; count of bases not matched to a gene: 3. The CDR3 loop spans 15 amino acids. The germline V gene has CDR1 SGHRS and CDR2 YFSETQ. The CDR3 here is CASSPLAGSYNEQFF. CDR3 sequence (DNA): TGCGCCAGCAGCCCACTAGCGGGTTCCTACAATGAGCAGTTCTTC.

In DNA form, the CDR3 reads TGTGCCAGCAGTCGAACTTGGACTTCGTACAATGAGCAGTTCTTC. Protein sequence: CASSRTWTSYNEQFF. The genes are TRBV6-5 and TRBJ2-1; D perhaps matches TRBD2 (5 bases). The germline V gene encodes CDR1 MNHEY and CDR2 SVGAGI. V was trimmed by 5 bases and J by 4 bases, leaving 15 bases between them. CDR3 length: 15 amino acids.

The chain joins TRBV7-8 to TRBJ1-1; D unresolved. V shed 1 base and J shed 2 bases, with 11 bases lying between them. The CDR3 has 15 amino acids. Germline CDR1 SGHVS, CDR2 FQNEAQ. CDR3 sequence reads: CASSLGRQYNTEAFF. CDR3 sequence (DNA): TGTGCCAGCAGCTTAGGTAGGCAGTATAACACTGAAGCTTTCTTT.

The chain carries TRBV18 and TRBJ2-7; no firm D call. CDR3 length: 15 residues. V lost 5 bases and J 4 bases, leaving 18 bases between the germline ends. Germline loops: CDR1 KGHSH, CDR2 LQKENI. As DNA, the CDR3 is TGTGCCAGCTCAGCTCGCGACAAATTGGTTTACGAGCAGTACTTC. Translation gives CASSARDKLVYEQYF. Complete variable domain (other parts from reference TRBV18 and TRBJ2-7): NAGVMQNPRHLVRRRGQEARLRCSPMKGHSHVYWYRQLPEEGLKFMVYLQKENIIDESGMPKERFSAEFPKEGPSILRIQQVVRGDSAAYFCASSARDKLVYEQYFGPGTRLTVT.

The chain has TRBV9 and TRBJ2-4, with D possibly being TRBD1 (7 bases). The V end was cut by 4 bases, the J end by 8 bases, with 28 bases between. The germline V gene encodes CDR1 SGDLS and CDR2 YYNGEE. CDR3 length equals 18 residues. The CDR3 sequence is CASSRGTDPGLGIYIQYF. CDR3 nucleotides: TGTGCCAGCAGCCGGGGGACAGACCCGGGACTCGGGATATACATTCAGTACTTC.

V is TRBV14 and J is TRBJ1-2; D gene unclear. The germline gives CDR1 SGHDN, CDR2 FVKESK. This CDR3 region has 14 residues. The V end lost 1 base, the J end lost 4 bases, and 10 bases lay between the germline ends. The CDR3 loop reads CASSQGSVGYGYTF. Here the CDR3 DNA reads TGTGCCAGCAGCCAAGGGTCCGTAGGCTATGGCTACACCTTC.

The chain recombines TRBV5-1 with TRBJ2-1; 9 bases line up with TRBD2. The trim removed 5 bases at V and 1 base at J, leaving 7 bases unmatched. This CDR3 comprises 16 residues. From germline, CDR1 is SGHRS and CDR2 YFSETQ. Here the CDR3 reads CASRVGSGRSYNEQFF. The CDR3 nucleotides read TGCGCCAGCAGGGTTGGTAGCGGGAGATCCTACAATGAGCAGTTCTTC. Supplemented by reference TRBV5-1 and TRBJ2-1, the full variable domain reads KAGVTQTPRYLIKTRGQQVTLSCSPISGHRSVSWYQQTPGQGLQFLFEYFSETQRNKGNFPGRFSGRQFSNSRSEMNVSTLELGDSALYLCASRVGSGRSYNEQFFGPGTRLTVL.

The V gene is TRBV30, the J gene TRBJ2-3; D not resolved. Germline CDR1 reads GTSNPN; CDR2 reads SVGIG (reference sequence). V was cut by 2 bases and J by 1 base, with 13 bases left in between. The CDR3 extends over 15 amino acids. The CDR3 region has the DNA TGTGCCTGGAGTAAACAGACCCTTCGCACAGATACGCAGTATTTT. Its translation is CAWSKQTLRTDTQYF. The entire variable domain, with the rest obtained from reference TRBV30 and TRBJ2-3, is as follows: SQTIHQWPATLVQPVGSPLSLECTVEGTSNPNLYWYRQAAGRGLQLLFYSVGIGQISSEVPQNLSASRPQDRQFILSSKKLLLSDSGFYLCAWSKQTLRTDTQYFGPGTRLTVL.

The DNA for the CDR3 is TGTGCCAGCAGCTTCGGGACTAGCGGACTAGAGACCCAGTACTTC. Its translation is CASSFGTSGLETQYF. This rearrangement joins TRBV5-4 to TRBJ2-5; 11 nucleotides align to TRBD2. The CDR3 contains 15 residues. The germline gives CDR1 SGHNT, CDR2 YYREEE (reference sequence). V was pared by 2 bases and J by 4 bases, with 4 bases of the junction left unmatched.

The V call is TRBV7-3, the J call TRBJ2-1; 12 nucleotides line up with TRBD2. CDR1 is SGHTA and CDR2 is FQGTGA in the germline V gene. Germline trimming cut 5 bases from V and 8 bases from J; bases unmatched to any gene: 10. The CDR3 length is 16 residues. The CDR3 region has the DNA TGTGCCAGCAGCCCCGTCCGACTAGCGGGAGTCGATGAGCAGTTCTTC. Its translation is CASSPVRLAGVDEQFF.

J is TRBJ1-1 and V is TRBV5-4; 8 nucleotides agree with TRBD1. Germline loops: CDR1 SGHNT, CDR2 YYREEE (reference sequence). The CDR3 is 19 residues long. V dropped 2 bases and J dropped 3; count of bases not matched to a gene: 18. The CDR3 is CASSFRWLDRGGMDTEAFF. The CDR3 DNA reads TGTGCCAGCAGCTTCAGATGGCTTGACAGGGGAGGGATGGACACTGAAGCTTTCTTT.

The chain carries TRBV7-2 and TRBJ2-5; 7 positions agree with TRBD1. CDR3 length equals 12 residues. The germline CDR1 and CDR2 sequences are SGHTA and FQGNSA. V trimming: 5 bases; J trimming: 5 bases; junction bases outside the gene matches: 2. The CDR3 nucleotides read TGTGCCAGCAGCCGACAGGGCGAGACCCAGTACTTC. Its protein is CASSRQGETQYF.

This clone appeared once. The rearrangement uses TRBV7-9 and TRBJ1-1, with D maybe TRBD1 (6 bases). The CDR3 consists of 14 residues. Germline CDR1 SEHNR, CDR2 FQNEAQ (reference sequence). V lost 0 bases and J lost 7, with 12 bases in between. The CDR3, as DNA: TGTGCCAGCAGCTTAGCAACAGGGACGGTTGAAGCTTTCTTT. It specifies CASSLATGTVEAFF.

The CDR3 sequence is CASSEYGKPTYEQYF. The CDR3 DNA sequence: TGTGCCAGCAGTGAATACGGTAAACCCACCTACGAGCAGTACTTC. The chain uses TRBV25-1 and TRBJ2-7, with no clear D. The CDR3 runs 15 residues. V was cut by 0 bases and J by 2 bases, with 11 bases left in between. Germline V lookup: CDR1 MGHDK, CDR2 SYGVNS.

V gene TRBV4-1 combines with J gene TRBJ2-1; D ambiguous. Trimming took 0 bases from V and 4 from J, leaving 16 bases between them. Germline V gene sequence: CDR1 MGHRA, CDR2 YSYEKL. The CDR3 extends over 17 amino acids. In DNA form, the CDR3 reads TGCGCCAGCAGCCAAGAAGGGCTAGTTGGCCCGTACAATGAGCAGTTCTTC. Encoded protein: CASSQEGLVGPYNEQFF.

The V gene is TRBV5-1, the J gene TRBJ2-7, with D tentatively TRBD2 (6 bases). CDR1 SGHRS and CDR2 YFSETQ come from the germline V gene. The CDR3 contains 15 residues. V shed 4 bases and J shed 4 bases, with 18 bases lying between them. The CDR3 reads CASSRTGGMSYEQYF. The CDR3 DNA is TGCGCCAGCAGCCGGACCGGAGGGATGAGTTACGAGCAGTACTTC.

The sample holds a few counts of this clone. The V and J genes are TRBV25-1 and TRBJ2-1, with 16 bases aligning to TRBD2. Looked up from germline, CDR1 is MGHDK and CDR2 is SYGVNS. The CDR3 totals 17 residues. Trimming cost V 5 bases and J 9 bases; bases outside gene matches: 10. The CDR3 nucleotides are TGTGCCAGCAGTTTCGCGCCGGGACTAGCGGGGGGGCCTGAGCAGTTCTTC. This sequence encodes CASSFAPGLAGGPEQFF.